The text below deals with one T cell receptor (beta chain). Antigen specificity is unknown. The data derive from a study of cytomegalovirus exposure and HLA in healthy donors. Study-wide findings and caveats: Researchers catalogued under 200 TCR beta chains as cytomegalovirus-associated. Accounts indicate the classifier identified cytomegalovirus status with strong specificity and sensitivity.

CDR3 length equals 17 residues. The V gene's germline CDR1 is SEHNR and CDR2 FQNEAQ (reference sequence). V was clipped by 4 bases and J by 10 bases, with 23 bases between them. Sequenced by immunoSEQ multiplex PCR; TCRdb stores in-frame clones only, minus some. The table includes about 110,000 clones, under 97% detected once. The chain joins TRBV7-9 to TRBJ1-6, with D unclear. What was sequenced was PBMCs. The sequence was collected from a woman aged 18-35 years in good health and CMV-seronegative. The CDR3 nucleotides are TGTGCCAGCAGCTCCTTATTCCAGGATGATAGCGAGTCACCCCTCCACTTT. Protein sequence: CASSSLFQDDSESPLHF.